Below, 19 T cell receptor beta chains from the same sample are listed, as sequenced in a study of T-cell memory formation after mild COVID-19. From the 5' RACE reads, TCRdb called clonotypes with MiXCR, one entry per CDR3 protein. Among about 200,000 distinct CDR3 sequences listed, 9.5% to 10% were seen once. Sequencing input: PBMCs or a T cell subset sorted from them (not recorded which). The source of these receptors is a man aged 18 to 35 who had mild COVID-19 (a few samples of this study predate the infection). Cell type and time point are not known.

At least ten counts were recorded for this clonotype. This rearrangement joins TRBV6-6 to TRBJ2-5, with D uncertain. The germline V gene encodes CDR1 MNHNY and CDR2 SVGAGI (reference sequence). The CDR3 runs to 13 residues. V was clipped by 5 bases and J by 7 bases, with 14 bases between them. The CDR3 spells CASSKSHEGTQYF. CDR3 in DNA: TGTGCCAGCAGTAAAAGCCACGAAGGGACCCAGTACTTC.

In this sample, this clonotype turned up many times. The chain combines TRBV5-1 with TRBJ1-4, with 10 bases identical to TRBD1. The germline gives CDR1 SGHRS, CDR2 YFSETQ. The CDR3 covers 14 residues. The V segment lost 3 bases and the J segment 8 bases; nucleotides outside the gene matches: 4. DNA of the CDR3: TGCGCCAGCAGCTCCGGGACAGGGGTGGAAAAACTGTTTTTT. Its protein is CASSSGTGVEKLFF.

This clonotype was observed a few times. The rearrangement joins TRBV20-1 to TRBJ2-7, with TRBD1 matching 7 bases. Germline CDR1 and CDR2: DFQATT and SNEGSKA (reference sequence). The CDR3 extends over 15 amino acids. V trimming: 0 bases; J trimming: 0 bases; junction bases outside the gene matches: 5. The CDR3 sequence: CSARDFTGASYEQYF. In DNA, the CDR3 is TGCAGTGCTAGAGATTTTACAGGGGCCTCCTACGAGCAGTACTTC.

This clonotype was recorded a few times. The gene calls are TRBV21-1 and TRBJ2-7. TRBV21-1 is termed a pseudogene. This CDR3 has 12 amino acids. The CDR3 DNA is TGTGCCAGCAGCAGTAATCTCAACGAGCAGTACGTC. Its translation: CASSSNLNEQYV.

The genes are TRBV5-1 and TRBJ2-3, with a possible D match to TRBD1 (5 bases). Trimming removed 0 bases at V and 1 base at J, with 12 bases between. There are 16 residues in the CDR3. From germline, CDR1 is SGHRS and CDR2 YFSETQ. The CDR3 region is CASSLGQGWGTDTQYF. The CDR3 DNA sequence: TGCGCCAGCAGCTTGGGGCAGGGCTGGGGCACAGATACGCAGTATTTT.

Here the CDR3 DNA reads TGCGCCAGCAGCCACCCCGAGACAGACCCCTACGAGCAGTACTTC. Encoded protein: CASSHPETDPYEQYF. V gene TRBV5-1 combines with J gene TRBJ2-7; a possible D gene is TRBD1 (5 bases). This CDR3 region has 15 residues. The germline V gene has CDR1 SGHRS and CDR2 YFSETQ. Trimming took 4 bases from V and 2 from J, leaving 16 bases between them.

In its sample, this clonotype was seen a few times. This chain joins TRBV23-1 and TRBJ2-5, with 12 bases identical to TRBD1. TRBV23-1 belongs to the ORF category, with a function that is uncertain. The CDR3 sequence is 14 residues long. Trimming at V came to 6 bases and at J to 5 bases, leaving 4 bases not matched to a gene. CDR3 coding DNA: TGCGCCAGCAGGGGGGACAGGGGGCTGGAGACCCAGTACTTC. It codes for CASRGDRGLETQYF.

V and J are TRBV5-6 and TRBJ2-5; TRBD2 is a possible D gene (6 bases). This CDR3 spans 13 amino acids. Per germline, CDR1 SGHDT and CDR2 YYEEEE. Trimming stripped 0 bases from V and 3 bases from J, with 6 bases between. The CDR3 region has the DNA TGTGCCAGCAGCTTGGTAGCGGAAGAGACCCAGTACTTC. Its protein is CASSLVAEETQYF. Filled out from reference TRBV5-6 and TRBJ2-5, the complete variable domain reads DAGVTQSPTHLIKTRGQQVTLRCSPKSGHDTVSWYQQALGQGPQFIFQYYEEEERQRGNFPDRFSGHQFPNYSSELNVNALLLGDSALYLCASSLVAEETQYFGPGTRLLVL.

The rearrangement joins TRBV11-2 to TRBJ1-1; 7 bases fit TRBD1. J was trimmed by 6 bases and V by 5 bases; bases with no gene match: 9. This CDR3 comprises 14 residues. CDR1 is SGHAT and CDR2 is FQNNGV in the germline V gene. CDR3 nucleotides: TGTGCCAGCAGCCAGAACAGGGGAAGGGCTGAAGCTTTCTTT. This sequence encodes CASSQNRGRAEAFF.

Notes on this clonotype: A much larger clone sits a single nucleotide away, making a read error possible. The V and J genes are TRBV12-3 or TRBV12-4 and TRBJ2-1; possibly TRBD1 for D (6 bases). The CDR3 sequence is 17 residues long. The CDR3 reads CASSLAAQGSSYSEQFF. CDR3 bases: TGTGCCAGCAGTTTAGCGGCCCAGGGGAGCTCCTACAGTGAGCAGTTCTTC.

The chain combines TRBV15 with TRBJ2-7; TRBD2 matches at 8 bases. Trimming at V came to 6 bases and at J to 5 bases, leaving 9 bases not matched to a gene. This CDR3 is 14 amino acids long. Germline lookup yields CDR1 LNHNV and CDR2 YYDKDF (reference sequence). The chain's CDR3 is CATRPGGGPNEQYF. The CDR3 DNA is TGTGCCACCAGACCGGGCGGGGGGCCTAACGAGCAGTACTTC.

This clonotype came up many times. The chain couples TRBV7-9 to TRBJ1-1; D is unresolved. Looked up from germline, CDR1 is SEHNR and CDR2 is FQNEAQ (reference sequence). V lost 6 bases, J lost 6 bases, and 5 bases lay in between. The CDR3 has 10 amino acids. CDR3 coding DNA: TGTGCCAGCAGTCACCCTGAAGCTTTCTTT. This translates into CASSHPEAFF. Filled out from reference TRBV7-9 and TRBJ1-1, the complete variable domain reads DTGVSQNPRHKITKRGQNVTFRCDPISEHNRLYWYRQTLGQGPEFLTYFQNEAQLEKSRLLSDRFSAERPKGSFSTLEIQRTEQGDSAMYLCASSHPEAFFGQGTRLTVV.

The chain links TRBV5-1 to TRBJ1-6; the D is unclear. CDR3 length equals 15 residues. V was clipped by 0 bases and J by 9 bases, with 13 bases between them. Germline CDR1 SGHRS, CDR2 YFSETQ. The CDR3 loop reads CASSLERGNGSPLHF. In DNA, the CDR3 is TGCGCCAGCAGCTTGGAGCGCGGGAATGGTTCACCCCTCCACTTT.

The chain has TRBV29-1 and TRBJ2-3, with 8 nucleotides matching TRBD2. The CDR3 consists of 14 residues. Germline V gene data show CDR1 as SQVTM and CDR2 as ANQGSEA. The V gene end was trimmed by 3 bases and the J gene end by 3 bases; junction bases not matched to a gene: 5. CDR3 bases: TGCAGCGTTGAGTTAGCGGGGAGAACAGATACGCAGTATTTT. It yields the protein CSVELAGRTDTQYF.

The chain couples TRBV18 to TRBJ1-1, with D uncertain. Trimming cost V 3 bases and J 7 bases, with 12 bases left between them. Germline-derived CDR1 and CDR2 are KGHSH and LQKENI. This CDR3 has 13 residues. In DNA, the CDR3 is TGTGCCAGCTCACCTGTCGTATTCGGTGAAGCTTTCTTT. Amino acid sequence: CASSPVVFGEAFF.

This clonotype was seen only a few times. The genes are TRBV29-1 and TRBJ1-1; 7 bases fit TRBD1. CDR3 length equals 14 residues. From germline, CDR1 is SQVTM and CDR2 ANQGSEA. With 4 bases clipped from V and 0 bases from J, the junction kept 5 bases outside the gene matches. CDR3 sequence reads: CSVVGGQMNTEAFF. In DNA, the CDR3 is TGCAGCGTTGTGGGGGGACAGATGAACACTGAAGCTTTCTTT. Full variable domain (outside the CDR3, taken from reference TRBV29-1 and TRBJ1-1): SAVISQKPSRDICQRGTSLTIQCQVDSQVTMMFWYRQQPGQSLTLIATANQGSEATYESGFVIDKFPISRPNLTFSTLTVSNMSPEDSSIYLCSVVGGQMNTEAFFGQGTRLTVV.

This clonotype was detected only a few times. The chain has TRBV12-3 or TRBV12-4 and TRBJ1-1, with a possible D match to TRBD1 (6 bases). This CDR3 comprises 13 residues. V was pared by 5 bases and J by 2 bases, with 9 bases between. CDR3 coding DNA: TGTGCCAGCAGTGACGGGACAAACACTGAAGCTTTCTTT. As protein: CASSDGTNTEAFF.

This clonotype was counted ten times or more. This sequence joins TRBV7-9 and TRBJ2-1, with TRBD2 identical over 13 bases. The CDR3 has 15 amino acids. V dropped 3 bases and J dropped 6; count of bases not matched to a gene: 2. Germline assignment: CDR1 SEHNR and CDR2 FQNEAQ (reference sequence). The CDR3 DNA reads as TGTGCCAGCAGCTTTGGGACTAGCGGGGTCAATGAGCAGTTCTTC. It codes for CASSFGTSGVNEQFF.

This rearrangement joins TRBV20-1 to TRBJ2-7; D assignment may be TRBD1 or TRBD2 (5 bases each). This CDR3 is 14 amino acids long. Trimming stripped 2 bases from V and 7 bases from J, with 18 bases between. Per germline, CDR1 DFQATT and CDR2 SNEGSKA (reference sequence). CDR3 in DNA: TGCAGTGCTAGATCCGCCGTATCCTGGGGGGAGCAGTACTTC. Its translation: CSARSAVSWGEQYF.